Below, one T cell receptor beta chain is given with its context. The entry originates in a study of Ad26.COV2.S vaccination and SARS-CoV-2 variants. The V end lost 1 base, the J end lost 0 bases, and 5 bases lay between the germline ends. This CDR3 comprises 14 residues. CDR1 is MNHNS and CDR2 is SASEGT in the germline V gene. Only in-frame clones appear in the TCRdb table, and some are missing; sequencing was by immunoSEQ multiplex PCR. The sample contains tens of thousands of clones, roughly 84% of which appear only once. The source was peripheral blood, collected after recovery from COVID-19. The V and J genes are TRBV6-1 and TRBJ2-3, with D hard to call. The receptor's source is a human donor who had recovered from COVID-19. The CDR3 DNA reads as TGTGCCAGCAGTGAAGATACTAGCACAGATACGCAGTATTTT. Translating it yields CASSEDTSTDTQYF.